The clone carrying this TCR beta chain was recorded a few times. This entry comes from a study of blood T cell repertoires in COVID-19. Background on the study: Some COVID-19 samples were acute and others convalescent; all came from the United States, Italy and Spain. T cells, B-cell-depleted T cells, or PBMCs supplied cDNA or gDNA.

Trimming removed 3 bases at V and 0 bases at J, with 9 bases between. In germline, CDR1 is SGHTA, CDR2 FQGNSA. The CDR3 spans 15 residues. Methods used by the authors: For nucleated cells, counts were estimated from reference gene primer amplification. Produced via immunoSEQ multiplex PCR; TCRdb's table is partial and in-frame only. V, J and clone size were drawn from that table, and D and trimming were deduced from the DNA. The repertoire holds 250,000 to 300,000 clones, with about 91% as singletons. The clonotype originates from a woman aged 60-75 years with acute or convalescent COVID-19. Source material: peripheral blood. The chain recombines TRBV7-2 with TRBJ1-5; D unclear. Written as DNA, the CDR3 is TGTGCCAGCAGCTTGGAAGCGAATAGCAATCAGCCCCAGCATTTT. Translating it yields CASSLEANSNQPQHF.